Following are 8 T cell receptor beta chains from one sample sequenced in a study of blood T cell repertoires in COVID-19. The assay was immunoSEQ multiplex PCR, and TCRdb's table has in-frame clones only and misses some. The sample carries 400,000 to 500,000 clones, about 88% recorded once. The sequencing sample was made of PBMCs or T cells enriched from blood (not recorded which). The receptors derive from a woman between 18 and 29 years old who had been exposed to COVID-19.

Regarding this clone: This sample also contains other DNA sequences that code for the same CDR3. The CDR3 nucleotides read TGTGCCAGCAGTCTAGGACTGTCCTACGAGCAGTACTTC. This codes for CASSLGLSYEQYF. The rearrangement joins TRBV27 to TRBJ2-7; weak D call: TRBD2 (5 bases). This CDR3 spans 13 amino acids. The germline V gene has CDR1 MNHEY and CDR2 SMNVEV (reference sequence). Trimming stripped 5 bases from V and 1 base from J, with 9 bases between.

The chain combines TRBV9 with TRBJ1-2; the D is unclear. With 4 bases removed from V and 4 bases from J, the gap between germline ends came to 17 bases. Germline-derived CDR1 and CDR2 are SGDLS and YYNGEE. CDR3 length: 15 amino acids. The CDR3 is CASSLKQAQSYGYTF. DNA for the CDR3: TGTGCCAGCAGCCTAAAGCAGGCGCAATCCTATGGCTACACCTTC.

This chain connects TRBV28 to TRBJ2-7; D possibly corresponds to TRBD2 (6 bases). The CDR3 totals 14 residues. The V gene's germline CDR1 is MDHEN and CDR2 SYDVKM. V dropped 9 bases and J dropped 3 bases, with 18 bases sitting between them. The CDR3 coding sequence is TGTGCCAGTTACCCCGGGACTCTAAACTACGAGCAGTACTTC. Translating gives CASYPGTLNYEQYF.

CDR3 sequence reads: CASSLKTAYGYTF. CDR3 nucleotides: TGTGCCAGCAGTTTAAAAACAGCTTATGGCTACACCTTC. The J gene is TRBJ1-2, the V gene TRBV28; D not certain. The ends were cut back, 2 bases at V and 5 bases at J, with 9 bases in the middle. There are 13 residues in the CDR3. The germline gives CDR1 MDHEN, CDR2 SYDVKM.

V is TRBV19 and J is TRBJ2-1; 11 bases align to TRBD1. Trimming took 7 bases from V and 4 from J; bases not matched to a gene: 6. The CDR3 extends over 15 amino acids. Per germline, CDR1 LNHDA and CDR2 SQIVND (reference sequence). CDR3 amino acids: CASTQDRGLYNEQFF. For the CDR3, the DNA is TGTGCCAGTACCCAGGACAGGGGGCTATACAATGAGCAGTTCTTC.

J is TRBJ2-7 and V is TRBV5-6; 7 nucleotides match TRBD1. CDR1 SGHDT and CDR2 YYEEEE come from the germline V gene. V was pared by 2 bases and J by 0 bases, with 11 bases of the junction left unmatched. The CDR3 sequence is 17 residues long. Written as DNA, the CDR3 is TGTGCCAGCAGCTTTTCGGGATACAGGGGTTTCTCCTACGAGCAGTACTTC. This gives the protein CASSFSGYRGFSYEQYF.

The V and J genes are TRBV28 and TRBJ2-7; 7 nucleotides line up with TRBD2. Germline lookup yields CDR1 MDHEN and CDR2 SYDVKM. This CDR3 has 15 amino acids. With V trimmed by 4 bases and J by 6 bases, 12 bases remained unmatched. The CDR3 is CASSSMLADLSEQYF. The CDR3, as DNA: TGTGCCAGCAGTTCAATGCTAGCGGACCTCAGCGAGCAGTACTTC.

V and J are TRBV6-2 or TRBV6-3 and TRBJ2-2; 14 bases align to TRBD2. This CDR3 spans 17 amino acids. Germline V lookup: CDR1 MNHEY, CDR2 SVGEGT. V dropped 5 bases and J dropped 0; count of bases not matched to a gene: 2. CDR3 protein: CASSPGLAGANTGELFF. CDR3 in DNA: TGTGCCAGCAGTCCGGGACTAGCGGGGGCGAACACCGGGGAGCTGTTTTTT.